This TCR beta chain comes out of a study of shared clonotypes between healthy human individuals. J gave up 4 bases and V 5 bases, and 6 bases lay outside the gene matches. Germline assignment: CDR1 SEHNR and CDR2 FQNEAQ (reference sequence). The CDR3 loop spans 15 amino acids. This clone was counted a single time. TCRdb's copy holds only in-frame clones and misses some; the assay was immunoSEQ multiplex PCR. The profile shows about 1 million clones, 65% to 75% of them singletons. This TCR was recovered from a man younger than 35 in good health. The gene calls are TRBV7-9 and TRBJ2-2, with 8 bases matching TRBD2. The sample consisted of memory CD4+ T cells sorted from blood. Subset denoted: CD45RA-negative fraction. CDR3 nucleotides: TGTGCCAGCAGCCCGAGCGGGGGTAGCACCGGGGAGCTGTTTTTT. Amino acid sequence: CASSPSGGSTGELFF.